This T cell receptor (beta chain) was captured in a study of molecular identifiers for immune sequencing clone quantification. Study-level points and caveats: Naive cells had under 1% of molecules in clones above 20 RNA copies, effectors over 98%.

Previously reported methods and listed TCR primers produced the bulk TCR libraries. TCRdb ran MiXCR on the PCR reads and lists one entry per CDR3 protein. The sample consists of about 97,000 distinct CDR3 sequences, roughly 24% of them appearing once. The CDR3 is 19 residues long. Trimming removed 0 bases at V and 1 base at J, with 18 bases between. Per the germline V gene, CDR1 is SGHDN and CDR2 is FVKESK. With respect to this clonotype: Its specificity is not known.

Sequencing used naive CD8+ T cells from blood, with Jurkat cell RNA spiked in. Documented subset: FACS-sorted CD8+CD4-CCR7+CD45RA+ naive T cells. V and J are TRBV14 and TRBJ2-2; D not certain. The clonotype comes from a human donor in good health. Some libraries in this study had Jurkat cell RNA spiked in. This chain's CDR3 is CASSQDRVKWLGNTGELFF. CDR3 coding DNA: TGTGCCAGCAGCCAAGATAGGGTTAAGTGGCTGGGGAACACCGGGGAGCTGTTTTTT. The full variable domain, its missing parts supplied by reference TRBV14 and TRBJ2-2, is EAGVTQFPSHSVIEKGQTVTLRCDPISGHDNLYWYRRVMGKEIKFLLHFVKESKQDESGMPNNRFLAERTGGTYSTLKVQPAELEDSGVYFCASSQDRVKWLGNTGELFFGEGSRLTVL.